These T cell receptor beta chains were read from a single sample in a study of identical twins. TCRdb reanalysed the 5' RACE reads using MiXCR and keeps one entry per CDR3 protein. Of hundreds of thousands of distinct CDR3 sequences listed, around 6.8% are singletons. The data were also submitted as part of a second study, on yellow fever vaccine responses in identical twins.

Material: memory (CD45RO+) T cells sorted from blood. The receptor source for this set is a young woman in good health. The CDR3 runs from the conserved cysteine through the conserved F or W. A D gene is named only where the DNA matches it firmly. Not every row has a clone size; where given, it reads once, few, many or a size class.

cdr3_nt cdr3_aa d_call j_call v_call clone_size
TGCGCCAGCAGCTTGATGGCCGCGGACAGGATTATCACAGATACGCAGTATTTT CASSLMAADRIITDTQYF TRBD1 TRBJ2-3 TRBV5-1 many
TGCAGCGTTGACGGGGCGTTTTCCTTC CSVDGAFSF NA TRBJ2-5 TRBV29-1 NA
TGCAGACCACTCGACATCGGGACTAGCCAACTTCTCTTTCCAGAAACCTACAATGAGCAGTTCTTC CRPLDIGTSQLLFPETYNEQFF TRBD2 TRBJ2-1 TRBV29-1 many
TGCGCCAGCGGGGTAACTGGGGACACTGAAGCTTTCTTT CASGVTGDTEAFF NA TRBJ1-1 TRBV5-1 many
TGCGCCAGCAAAAGTTCCTACGAGCAGTACTTC CASKSSYEQYF NA TRBJ2-7 TRBV5-1 many
TGTGCCAGCAGTTCCCCAGGGGGCTCTGGGGCCAACGTCCTGACTTTC CASSSPGGSGANVLTF TRBD1 TRBJ2-6 TRBV28 few
TGTGCCAGCAGTTACTGGTCGGGACAGGCCTCGGTGACCCAGTACTTC CASSYWSGQASVTQYF TRBD1 TRBJ2-5 TRBV6-5 few
TGTGCCAGCACCCGACCAGGTGGAACTGAAGCTTTCTTT CASTRPGGTEAFF NA TRBJ1-1 TRBV12-3/TRBV12-4 many
TGTGCCAGCAGTCCTACTACGGGGCTCAAGGGAGCCAACGTCCTGACTTTC CASSPTTGLKGANVLTF NA TRBJ2-6 TRBV6-1 NA
TGCAGTGCGATTAGCGGGAGATCCGACAATGAGCAGTTCTTC CSAISGRSDNEQFF TRBD2 TRBJ2-1 TRBV20-1 many
TGCGCCAGCAGTGAGTCCCCTAAGGAGGAGCAGTACTTC CASSESPKEEQYF NA TRBJ2-7 TRBV10-2 NA
TGCAGTGCTAGAGACTATACAGGGGGGGAACAGACCCAGTACTTC CSARDYTGGEQTQYF NA TRBJ2-5 TRBV20-1 few
TGCGCCAGCACCCCTGGACAGGGGGTGGCCACAGATACGCAGTATTTT CASTPGQGVATDTQYF TRBD1 TRBJ2-3 TRBV10-2 many
TGCGCCAGCAAACCGGGGGGCACGAACACCGGGGAGCTGTTTTTT CASKPGGTNTGELFF NA TRBJ2-2 TRBV5-1 many
TGTGCCAGCAGTTTACTGCTGACAGCTAACTATGGCTACACCTTC CASSLLLTANYGYTF NA TRBJ1-2 TRBV12-3/TRBV12-4 many
TGTGCCAGCAGTGGGCAAGCCACAGATACGCAGTATTTT CASSGQATDTQYF NA TRBJ2-3 TRBV28 NA
TGCAGTGCCGACCAAACTAGCGGGGGCTTTAGCACAGATACGCAGTATTTT CSADQTSGGFSTDTQYF TRBD2 TRBJ2-3 TRBV20-1 few
TGTGCCATCAGTGAGTCAGGCACCGGGGAGCTGTTTTTT CAISESGTGELFF NA TRBJ2-2 TRBV10-3 few
TGTACCTTCAGTGAACTCGGACGGTCGGTAGCTGGGGCCAACGTCCTGACTTTC CTFSELGRSVAGANVLTF NA TRBJ2-6 TRBV2 NA
TGTGCTAGTGGTTTGGGGGAAGAAGGGGCCCCCAATGGACTGTTTTTT CASGLGEEGAPNGLFF NA TRBJ1-4 TRBV12-5 NA
TGTGCCAGCAGTGTAACAGGGGGCAATCAGCCCCAGCATTTT CASSVTGGNQPQHF TRBD1 TRBJ1-5 TRBV2 few
TGTGCCAGCAGTTACGCAAAACAGGGCCTCCAGTACTTC CASSYAKQGLQYF NA TRBJ2-5 TRBV6-5 few
TGTGCCAGCGGGTCCCCCCTGGGACAGCTTTACACAGATACGCAGTATTTT CASGSPLGQLYTDTQYF TRBD1 TRBJ2-3 TRBV28 few
TGTGCCTGGGGTAGCGATGACAGGGGGAGTTCACCCCTCCACTTT CAWGSDDRGSSPLHF TRBD1 TRBJ1-6 TRBV30 NA
TGTGCCACCAGTGATCGCGGGGGGAATAATGAGCAGTTCTTC CATSDRGGNNEQFF TRBD2 TRBJ2-1 TRBV24-1 many
TGTGCCAGCTCACCACCGACCCTAGCGATGGAGACCCAGTACTTC CASSPPTLAMETQYF NA TRBJ2-5 TRBV18 many
TGTGCCAGCAGTCGGGACGGAAAAAACTACGAGCAGTACTTC CASSRDGKNYEQYF NA TRBJ2-7 TRBV6-1 many
TGTGCCAGCAGTACCCGATGGGGGGACACTGAAGCTTTCTTT CASSTRWGDTEAFF NA TRBJ1-1 TRBV6-5 few